The 25 T cell receptor beta chains presented below share a single source sample, sequenced in a study of cytomegalovirus exposure and HLA in healthy donors. Primers included in the PCR were 60 Vbeta and 13 Jbeta primers. Using immunoSEQ multiplex PCR, the repertoire was profiled, and TCRdb retains in-frame clones only, with some absent. Among around 190,000 clones listed, about 86% were seen once. Sequenced material: PBMCs. These receptors were obtained from a woman between 25 and 40 years old in good health and CMV-seronegative.

V usage is TRBV28 and J usage is TRBJ2-3, with 7 nucleotides matching TRBD2. This CDR3 spans 13 amino acids. Germline trimming cut 8 bases from V and 2 bases from J; bases unmatched to any gene: 4. Germline CDR1 and CDR2: MDHEN and SYDVKM. CDR3 in amino acids: CASSGGFTDTQYF. CDR3 in DNA: TGTGCCAGCTCGGGGGGATTCACAGATACGCAGTATTTT.

This chain connects TRBV6-6 to TRBJ2-7, with D possibly being TRBD2 (6 bases). With 8 bases removed from V and 6 bases from J, the gap between germline ends came to 17 bases. CDR3 length: 13 amino acids. Per germline, CDR1 MNHNY and CDR2 SVGAGI (reference sequence). This CDR3 reads CASQSTGVGEQYF. The CDR3 bases are TGTGCCAGCCAATCGACGGGGGTCGGCGAGCAGTACTTC.

The V gene is TRBV29-1, the J gene TRBJ1-1; no reliable D call. CDR3 length equals 14 residues. Trimming cost V 2 bases and J 0 bases, with 10 bases left between them. Germline CDR1 and CDR2: SQVTM and ANQGSEA. The CDR3 spells CSVEPRAVNTEAFF. For the CDR3, the DNA is TGCAGCGTTGAACCACGAGCGGTGAACACTGAAGCTTTCTTT.

The chain is built from TRBV4-2 and TRBJ1-6; D possibly corresponds to TRBD1 (5 bases). Germline-derived CDR1 and CDR2 are LGHNA and YNFKEQ. Trimming pared 0 bases from V and 9 bases from J, leaving 15 bases between. The CDR3 covers 16 residues. CDR3 DNA sequence: TGTGCCAGCAGCCAAGAGCGGGGGGTTAGGAGTTCACCCCTCCACTTT. It codes for CASSQERGVRSSPLHF.

The chain has TRBV4-1 and TRBJ2-3; D might be TRBD1 (8 bases). V was pared by 3 bases and J by 4 bases, with 14 bases between. In germline, CDR1 is MGHRA, CDR2 YSYEKL. The CDR3 sequence is 15 residues long. The CDR3 sequence is CASSQDREGADTQYF. CDR3 DNA: TGCGCCAGCAGCCAGGACAGGGAGGGGGCAGATACGCAGTATTTT.

CDR3 nucleotide sequence: TGTGCCAGCAGTGAATACAGCGGGAGGGCCCAGAATGAGCAGTTCTTC. As protein: CASSEYSGRAQNEQFF. V is TRBV25-1 and J is TRBJ2-1, with 10 nucleotides matching TRBD2. V dropped 0 bases and J dropped 7; count of bases not matched to a gene: 6. In germline, CDR1 is MGHDK, CDR2 SYGVNS. CDR3 size: 16 residues.

The genes are TRBV6-6 and TRBJ1-4; 7 bases are shared with TRBD1. The CDR3 extends over 14 amino acids. Germline CDR1 MNHNY, CDR2 SVGAGI (reference sequence). V shed 7 bases, J shed 7 bases, and the junction held 9 bases outside the gene matches. DNA for the CDR3: TGTGCCAGCACGAGGGGGCTCGGGCGTGAAAAACTGTTTTTT. It codes for CASTRGLGREKLFF.

The V gene is TRBV7-3, the J gene TRBJ2-7, with 10 bases lining up with TRBD2. Germline CDR1 SGHTA, CDR2 FQGTGA. This CDR3 has 13 amino acids. V gave up 5 bases and J gave up 5 bases; unmatched junction bases: 3. CDR3 DNA sequence: TGTGCCAGCAGCCCCACTAGCGGGGACGAGCAGTACTTC. Encoded protein: CASSPTSGDEQYF.

In the case of this clone: At one end the junction does not follow the germline gene, possibly because of a read error. The gene calls are TRBV5-5 and TRBJ2-7; possible D gene TRBD1, 6 bases. The CDR3 loop spans 13 amino acids. Germline V CDR1 and CDR2: SGHKS, YYEKEE (reference sequence). CDR3 region: CASSYYDGGEKYF. In DNA, the CDR3 is TGTGCCAGCAGCTATTACGATGGGGGCGAGAAGTACTTC.

V gene TRBV6-5 combines with J gene TRBJ2-7; 8 bases align to TRBD2. Unmatched junction bases numbered 7, after V lost 2 bases and J lost 1 base. The germline CDR1 and CDR2 sequences are MNHEY and SVGAGI. The CDR3 has 16 residues. CDR3 sequence: CASSYKTSVFSYEQYF. The CDR3 bases are TGTGCCAGCAGTTACAAGACTAGCGTATTTTCCTACGAGCAGTACTTC.

The rearrangement links TRBV7-2 to TRBJ2-7, with TRBD2 identical over 14 bases. After removal of 4 bases from V and 3 bases from J, the junction contained 11 bases not matched to a gene. The germline V gene has CDR1 SGHTA and CDR2 FQGNSA. The CDR3 runs 18 residues. The CDR3 loop reads CASSSPGGTSGRFYEQYF. The CDR3 nucleotides are TGTGCCAGCAGCTCCCCGGGAGGGACTAGCGGGAGATTCTACGAGCAGTACTTC.

Of note for this clone: A read error may account for a junction end that differs from germline. The chain has TRBV7-7 and TRBJ2-1, with 8 bases that match TRBD1. The CDR3 has 15 residues. Germline CDR1 reads SSHAT; CDR2 reads FNYEAQ (reference sequence). The CDR3 here is CASSLGQGLYGEQFF. CDR3 in DNA: TGTGCTAGCAGCTTAGGACAGGGACTGTACGGTGAGCAGTTCTTC.

Of note for this clone: Relative to the germline gene, one junction end is altered; a read error may explain this. The chain uses TRBV7-9 and TRBJ2-7, with D unclear. The CDR3 runs to 15 residues. Germline lookup yields CDR1 SEHNR and CDR2 FQNEAQ (reference sequence). The CDR3 nucleotides are TGTTCCAGCAGCTTAGGTTCGCGTAGCTCCTACGAGCAGTACTTC. Its protein is CSSSLGSRSSYEQYF.

As concerns this clone: Other DNA sequences in this sample translate to the same CDR3. This chain links TRBV19 with TRBJ1-5; D unresolved. The ends were cut back, 3 bases at V and 2 bases at J, with 5 bases in the middle. Per germline, CDR1 LNHDA and CDR2 SQIVND (reference sequence). The CDR3 loop spans 13 amino acids. The CDR3 loop reads CASSIGGNQPQHF. DNA for the CDR3: TGTGCCAGTAGTATCGGTGGCAATCAGCCCCAGCATTTT.

This chain's CDR3 is CATPRGSQYF. The CDR3 bases are TGCGCCACGCCCAGGGGTTCCCAGTACTTC. The V call is TRBV10-1, the J call TRBJ2-5; D might be TRBD1 (6 bases). Germline V gene sequence: CDR1 WNHNN, CDR2 SYGVQD (reference sequence). The V end lost 10 bases, the J end lost 9 bases, and 12 bases lay between the germline ends. The CDR3 spans 10 residues.

The chain couples TRBV5-1 to TRBJ1-1; D possibly corresponds to TRBD1 (6 bases). Per germline, CDR1 SGHRS and CDR2 YFSETQ. Between the trimmed V and J ends, which lost 0 bases and 4 bases, there was a span of 16 bases. The CDR3 is made up of 16 amino acids. In DNA form, the CDR3 reads TGCGCCAGCAGCTTGGGTGTACAGGGTGGGAGCACTGAAGCTTTCTTT. Translation gives CASSLGVQGGSTEAFF.

V is TRBV9 and J is TRBJ2-3; 9 nucleotides match TRBD1. J lost 3 bases, V lost 0 bases, and 5 bases had no gene match. The CDR3 is 16 residues long. Looked up from germline, CDR1 is SGDLS and CDR2 is YYNGEE. CDR3 sequence reads: CASSVGPGTGTDTQYF. The CDR3 nucleotides read TGTGCCAGCAGCGTAGGGCCCGGGACAGGGACAGATACGCAGTATTTT.

The gene calls are TRBV2 and TRBJ2-5; D unclear. Germline V CDR1 and CDR2: SNHLY, FYNNEI. Trimming took 5 bases from V and 10 from J, leaving 11 bases between them. The CDR3 is 11 amino acids. CDR3 nucleotide sequence: TGTGCCAGCAGTTCCCCACGGAGCCAGTACTTC. This translates into CASSSPRSQYF.

The genes are TRBV7-8 and TRBJ2-5; D is unclear. V was clipped by 4 bases and J by 9 bases, with 9 bases between them. Germline V gene data show CDR1 as SGHVS and CDR2 as FQNEAQ. The CDR3 covers 11 residues. Here the CDR3 reads CASSSGASQYF. The CDR3 DNA is TGTGCCAGCAGCTCCGGAGCTTCCCAGTACTTC.

The chain couples TRBV6-1 to TRBJ1-2; TRBD1 agrees at 8 bases. This CDR3 contains 16 residues. Germline CDR1 is MNHNS and CDR2 is SASEGT. Trimming at V came to 3 bases and at J to 6 bases, leaving 12 bases not matched to a gene. The CDR3 DNA reads TGTGCCAGCAGTGATGGAGACAGGGGAGGTTATCATGGCTACACCTTC. This encodes CASSDGDRGGYHGYTF.

V is TRBV7-9 and J is TRBJ1-4; D is perhaps TRBD1 (6 bases). The CDR3 totals 19 residues. Trimming cost V 3 bases and J 0 bases, with 20 bases left between them. CDR1 SEHNR and CDR2 FQNEAQ come from the germline V gene (reference sequence). The CDR3 DNA sequence: TGTGCCAGCAGCTTCCAACGCCAGACAGGACGAACAACTAATGAAAAACTGTTTTTT. Protein sequence: CASSFQRQTGRTTNEKLFF.

The CDR3 reads CASRPAPERHGGEEKLFF. The CDR3 DNA sequence: TGTGCCAGCAGGCCCGCGCCGGAGCGCCATGGGGGGGAGGAAAAACTGTTTTTT. The V gene is TRBV28, the J gene TRBJ1-4; D may be TRBD1 (5 bases). CDR3 length: 18 residues. Germline loops: CDR1 MDHEN, CDR2 SYDVKM. V lost 6 bases, J lost 8 bases, and 28 bases lay in between.

V gene TRBV7-9 combines with J gene TRBJ2-5, with TRBD2 matching over 8 bases. J was trimmed by 5 bases and V by 1 base; bases with no gene match: 6. Germline V CDR1 and CDR2: SEHNR, FQNEAQ (reference sequence). This CDR3 is 15 amino acids long. Written as DNA, the CDR3 is TGTGCCAGCAGCTTAGGGGGTACTAGCGGCGAGACCCAGTACTTC. Translation gives CASSLGGTSGETQYF. Combining the CDR3 with reference TRBV7-9 and TRBJ2-5 gives the whole variable domain DTGVSQNPRHKITKRGQNVTFRCDPISEHNRLYWYRQTLGQGPEFLTYFQNEAQLEKSRLLSDRFSAERPKGSFSTLEIQRTEQGDSAMYLCASSLGGTSGETQYFGPGTRLLVL.

This clone appeared a single time. The rearrangement uses TRBV5-4 and TRBJ1-1, with 10 bases identical to TRBD1. The CDR3 runs to 15 residues. CDR1 is SGHNT and CDR2 is YYREEE in the germline V gene (reference sequence). After removal of 4 bases from V and 3 bases from J, the junction contained 6 bases not matched to a gene. The CDR3 protein is CASSNRQGAHTEAFF. CDR3 nucleotide sequence: TGTGCCAGCAGCAACCGACAGGGGGCTCACACTGAAGCTTTCTTT.

The chain is built from TRBV5-1 and TRBJ1-2; 7 bases are shared with TRBD1. CDR1 is SGHRS and CDR2 is YFSETQ in the germline V gene. This CDR3 has 13 amino acids. V was clipped by 7 bases and J by 2 bases; unmatched bases: 5. The CDR3 DNA follows: TGCGCCAGCCGGGACAGCGTCAACTATGGCTACACCTTC. It translates to CASRDSVNYGYTF.